Below, 11 T cell receptor beta chains from the same sample are listed, as sequenced in a study of technical replicates of blood from a handful of donors. This table comes from immunoSEQ multiplex PCR, and its TCRdb copy is limited to in-frame clones, with some not included. Of some 76,000 clones in the sample, nearly 99% were seen once. Source material: T cells isolated from PBMCs. Every receptor here comes from a human donor in good health.

The CDR3 sequence is CASSQEHSGTRKETQYF. The CDR3 DNA reads as TGCGCCAGCAGCCAGGAGCATTCCGGGACTAGAAAAGAGACCCAGTACTTC. The chain couples TRBV4-1 to TRBJ2-5; TRBD2 aligns across 8 bases. V trimming: 3 bases; J trimming: 3 bases; junction bases outside the gene matches: 12. The CDR3 totals 17 residues. Germline CDR1 is MGHRA and CDR2 is YSYEKL.

The chain uses TRBV28 and TRBJ2-1; D might be TRBD2 (6 bases). This CDR3 is built from 15 residues. Germline V gene sequence: CDR1 MDHEN, CDR2 SYDVKM. The ends were cut back, 6 bases at V and 0 bases at J, with 12 bases in the middle. CDR3 sequence (DNA): TGTGCCAGCAGCCTGAGCGGGTACTCCTACAATGAGCAGTTCTTC. Its protein product is CASSLSGYSYNEQFF.

The chain recombines TRBV9 with TRBJ2-1, with D tentatively TRBD2 (6 bases). From germline, CDR1 is SGDLS and CDR2 YYNGEE. Trimming cost V 2 bases and J 10 bases, with 19 bases left between them. There are 15 residues in the CDR3. CDR3 sequence: CASSVPTLGGVEQFF. CDR3 DNA: TGTGCCAGCAGCGTCCCTACCCTGGGGGGAGTGGAGCAGTTCTTC.

This chain joins TRBV7-9 and TRBJ2-7; weak D call: TRBD2 (5 bases). V was cut by 8 bases and J by 2 bases, with 7 bases left in between. Germline V gene lookup returns CDR1 SEHNR and CDR2 FQNEAQ (reference sequence). The CDR3 runs to 11 residues. The CDR3 loop is CASGSPYEQYF. The CDR3 DNA follows: TGTGCCAGCGGGAGTCCCTACGAGCAGTACTTC.

The chain carries TRBV4-3 and TRBJ1-1; tentatively, D is TRBD1 (5 bases). CDR1 and CDR2 (germline): LGHNA, YSLEER. V lost 0 bases, J lost 3 bases, and 11 bases lay in between. This CDR3 has 15 residues. This CDR3 is CASSQDRARDTEAFF. The CDR3 region has the DNA TGCGCCAGCAGCCAAGACAGGGCAAGGGACACTGAAGCTTTCTTT.

The rearrangement joins TRBV7-6 to TRBJ1-2; 10 positions match TRBD1. This CDR3 has 16 residues. Germline CDR1 reads SGHVS; CDR2 reads FNYEAQ. J lost 2 bases, V lost 0 bases, and 3 bases had no gene match. The CDR3 sequence is CASSLAPGQGNYGYTF. The CDR3 coding sequence is TGTGCCAGCAGCTTAGCGCCGGGACAGGGGAACTATGGCTACACCTTC.

CDR3 amino acids: CASSLMTSGAYNEQFF. CDR3 nucleotide sequence: TGTGCCAGCAGTTTAATGACTAGCGGAGCCTACAATGAGCAGTTCTTC. The chain links TRBV6-5 to TRBJ2-1, with 9 nucleotides matching TRBD2. The CDR3 has 16 residues. The V segment lost 4 bases and the J segment 2 bases; nucleotides outside the gene matches: 6. Per the germline V gene, CDR1 is MNHEY and CDR2 is SVGAGI.

The chain couples TRBV7-9 to TRBJ2-7, with a weak D call TRBD1 (6 bases). CDR3 length equals 15 residues. CDR1 and CDR2 (germline): SEHNR, FQNEAQ (reference sequence). With 1 base removed from V and 3 bases from J, the gap between germline ends came to 13 bases. CDR3 region: CASSLVPGARYEQYF. The DNA of the CDR3 is TGTGCCAGCAGCTTAGTTCCAGGGGCCCGCTACGAGCAGTACTTC. The full variable domain, its missing parts supplied by reference TRBV7-9 and TRBJ2-7, is DTGVSQNPRHKITKRGQNVTFRCDPISEHNRLYWYRQTLGQGPEFLTYFQNEAQLEKSRLLSDRFSAERPKGSFSTLEIQRTEQGDSAMYLCASSLVPGARYEQYFGPGTRLTVT.

This sequence joins TRBV30 and TRBJ2-7; D is uncertain. This CDR3 is 13 amino acids long. The germline gives CDR1 GTSNPN, CDR2 SVGIG (reference sequence). V gave up 0 bases and J gave up 3 bases, with 9 bases separating them. CDR3 DNA sequence: TGTGCCTGGAGTGTTAGAGGTGGCTACGAGCAGTACTTC. Its protein is CAWSVRGGYEQYF.

The rearrangement links TRBV6-6 to TRBJ1-2; D is possibly TRBD1 (5 bases). The ends were cut back, 8 bases at V and 6 bases at J, with 10 bases in the middle. CDR3 length: 11 residues. From germline, CDR1 is MNHNY and CDR2 SVGAGI (reference sequence). The CDR3 sequence is CASLGDNGYTF. As DNA, the CDR3 is TGTGCCAGCCTAGGGGATAATGGCTACACCTTC.

The chain carries TRBV19 and TRBJ1-1; possibly TRBD1 for D (6 bases). V was pared by 4 bases and J by 4 bases, with 19 bases between. CDR1 is LNHDA, CDR2 SQIVND, per germline (reference sequence). The CDR3 is 16 amino acids. The CDR3: CASSTSYRDLSTEAFF. CDR3 DNA sequence: TGTGCCAGTAGTACTTCCTACAGGGACCTGAGCACTGAAGCTTTCTTT.